This is a list of T cell receptor beta chains from one sample in a study of T-cell memory formation after mild COVID-19. One entry per CDR3 protein, called by TCRdb with MiXCR from the 5' RACE reads. This repertoire shows 300,000 to 400,000 distinct CDR3 sequences, about 16% found once; its top ten account for about a fifth. Specimen: PBMCs or a T cell subset sorted from them (not recorded which). These receptors all stem from a man younger than 30 who had mild COVID-19 (a few samples of this study predate the infection). Cell type and time point are not known. Both conserved end residues are part of each CDR3. Each record gives: D gene, clone size, V gene, J gene, CDR3 protein, CDR3 DNA. The D gene is left open where the match is weak. For some rows the clone size is stated as once, few or many, or as a class when expanded; others skip it.

TRBD2	.	TRBV20-1	TRBJ2-2	CSARKSGGNTGELFF	TGCAGTGCTAGGAAGTCGGGGGGGAACACCGGGGAGCTGTTTTTT
.	.	TRBV5-8	TRBJ2-3	CASSPEQGADTQYF	TGTGCCAGCAGCCCCGAACAGGGTGCAGATACGCAGTATTTT
.	few	TRBV12-3/TRBV12-4	TRBJ1-2	CASSANDYGYTF	TGTGCCAGCAGTGCAAATGACTATGGCTACACCTTC
TRBD1	.	TRBV5-1	TRBJ1-2	CASSPGQAPDGYTF	TGCGCCAGCAGCCCCGGACAGGCCCCGGATGGCTACACCTTC
.	many	TRBV7-3	TRBJ2-3	CASSLTFEDTQYF	TGTGCCAGCAGCTTAACGTTTGAAGATACGCAGTATTTT
.	few	TRBV5-1	TRBJ2-5	CASSLAFGGQGLETQYF	TGCGCCAGCAGCTTGGCATTCGGCGGGCAGGGATTAGAGACCCAGTACTTC
TRBD1	.	TRBV5-1	TRBJ1-2	CASSFRTGTGGYTF	TGCGCCAGCAGCTTCCGGACAGGGACTGGTGGCTACACCTTC
.	few	TRBV7-6	TRBJ1-2	CASTSGTAYGYTF	TGTGCCAGCACCTCCGGGACGGCCTATGGCTACACCTTC
.	few	TRBV10-3	TRBJ2-7	CAIMGEAYEQYF	TGTGCCATCATGGGAGAGGCTTACGAGCAGTACTTC
.	few	TRBV7-2	TRBJ2-3	CASSLETRDTQYF	TGTGCCAGCAGCTTAGAGACCAGGGATACGCAGTATTTT
.	.	TRBV9	TRBJ2-1	CASSVHTGYNEQFF	TGTGCCAGCAGCGTACATACAGGATACAATGAGCAGTTCTTC
.	many	TRBV20-1	TRBJ2-3	CSAMGPREADTQYF	TGCAGTGCTATGGGACCGAGGGAGGCAGATACGCAGTATTTT
.	few	TRBV29-1	TRBJ2-3	CSVEPGRQASTDTQYF	TGCAGCGTTGAACCAGGAAGGCAGGCTAGCACAGATACGCAGTATTTT
.	few	TRBV19	TRBJ1-5	CASRNRQASNQPQHF	TGTGCCAGTAGAAACCGACAGGCTAGCAATCAGCCCCAGCATTTT
.	.	TRBV21-1	TRBJ2-4	CASSKALLGGFAKNIQYF	TGTGCCAGCAGCAAAGCGCTTTTAGGAGGGTTTGCCAAAAACATTCAGTACTTC
TRBD2	few	TRBV5-6	TRBJ2-1	CASSLGGGGIVGEQFF	TGTGCCAGCAGCTTGGGCGGCGGGGGGATAGTAGGTGAGCAGTTCTTC
.	.	TRBV20-1	TRBJ2-3	CSAGSGRSTDTQYF	TGCAGTGCTGGGTCCGGGCGAAGCACAGATACGCAGTATTTT
.	many	TRBV12-3/TRBV12-4	TRBJ1-6	CASSLGASPLHF	TGTGCCAGCAGTTTAGGGGCTTCACCCCTCCACTTT
.	.	TRBV7-3	TRBJ1-1	CASSLYKGSEAFF	TGTGCCAGCAGCTTATATAAGGGCAGTGAAGCTTTCTTT
.	few	TRBV11-1	TRBJ2-1	CASSFGRDYNEQFF	TGTGCCAGCAGCTTTGGCAGGGATTACAATGAGCAGTTCTTC
.	.	TRBV6-2/TRBV6-3	TRBJ1-5	CASSYLKGWGPQHF	TGTGCCAGCAGTTATTTGAAGGGTTGGGGGCCCCAGCATTTT
.	.	TRBV6-2/TRBV6-3	TRBJ2-5	CASTDSLETQYF	TGTGCCAGCACCGACAGCCTCGAGACCCAGTACTTC
.	few	TRBV6-5	TRBJ1-1	CASSHGQPDDTEAFF	TGTGCCAGCAGCCACGGGCAACCGGATGATACTGAAGCTTTCTTT
TRBD1	.	TRBV7-2	TRBJ2-7	CASSLAGGTGLDF	TGTGCCAGCAGCTTAGCGGGGGGGACAGGGTTGGACTTC
.	.	TRBV5-4	TRBJ1-1	CASRPQRGETEAFF	TGTGCCAGCAGACCACAAAGGGGGGAGACTGAAGCTTTCTTT
TRBD1	.	TRBV10-3	TRBJ1-1	CAISATGSTEAFF	TGTGCCATCAGCGCGACAGGGTCCACTGAAGCTTTCTTT
TRBD1	.	TRBV6-2/TRBV6-3	TRBJ2-7	CASSYDRDRGRRLNEQYF	TGTGCCAGCAGTTACGACCGGGACAGGGGGCGACGGCTAAACGAGCAGTACTTC
.	few	TRBV7-9	TRBJ2-5	CASSKFGQETQYF	TGTGCCAGCTCTAAATTCGGTCAAGAGACCCAGTACTTC
.	.	TRBV29-1	TRBJ1-1	CSVEHTNTEAFF	TGCAGCGTTGAACACACAAACACTGAAGCTTTCTTT
.	few	TRBV7-2	TRBJ1-5	CASSQNSNQPQHF	TGTGCCAGCAGCCAGAATAGCAATCAGCCCCAGCATTTT
TRBD1	few	TRBV27	TRBJ2-7	CASSPGTGGNEQYF	TGTGCCAGCAGTCCCGGGACAGGGGGCAACGAGCAGTACTTC
TRBD2	.	TRBV28	TRBJ2-3	CASSFPPRGLAATDTQYF	TGTGCCAGCAGTTTTCCCCCTCGGGGACTAGCGGCCACAGATACGCAGTATTTT
.	few	TRBV5-6	TRBJ2-2	CASSWALDTGELFF	TGTGCCAGCAGTTGGGCCCTAGACACCGGGGAGCTGTTTTTT
.	few	TRBV29-1	TRBJ1-6	CSVEEPPTSSPLHF	TGCAGCGTTGAAGAACCACCAACTAGCTCACCCCTCCACTTT
.	.	TRBV5-1	TRBJ1-5	CASSAQPGDQPQHF	TGCGCCAGCAGCGCCCAGCCCGGGGATCAGCCCCAGCATTTT
.	few	TRBV7-2	TRBJ2-7	CASSPVGGEQYF	TGTGCCAGCAGCCCGGTAGGGGGCGAGCAGTACTTC
TRBD2	many	TRBV5-1	TRBJ2-5	CASSPGLAGRETQYF	TGCGCCAGCAGCCCCGGACTAGCGGGGCGGGAGACCCAGTACTTC
.	few	TRBV5-1	TRBJ2-1	CASSLEGFEPYNEQFF	TGCGCCAGCAGCTTGGAGGGTTTTGAGCCCTACAATGAGCAGTTCTTC
.	few	TRBV12-3/TRBV12-4	TRBJ1-1	CASSFGGPEAFF	TGTGCCAGCAGTTTTGGAGGCCCTGAAGCTTTCTTT
.	.	TRBV7-9	TRBJ2-7	CASSFPGSEQYF	TGTGCCAGCAGCTTCCCAGGGAGCGAGCAGTACTTC
.	.	TRBV20-1	TRBJ1-6	CSARDVPNSPLHF	TGCAGTGCTAGAGATGTTCCTAATTCACCCCTCCACTTT
TRBD2	.	TRBV20-1	TRBJ2-2	CSAGRLAYAGELFF	TGCAGTGCTGGAAGACTAGCGTACGCCGGGGAGCTGTTTTTT
.	few	TRBV7-9	TRBJ1-2	CASSSSIRGPYGYTF	TGTGCCAGCAGCTCAAGTATCAGGGGACCCTATGGCTACACCTTC
TRBD1	few	TRBV5-4	TRBJ2-2	CASSLRDSHRELFF	TGTGCCAGCAGCCTCCGGGACAGCCACCGGGAGCTGTTTTTT
TRBD1	.	TRBV5-1	TRBJ2-2	CASSLVETGDTGELFF	TGCGCCAGCAGCTTGGTCGAGACAGGGGACACCGGGGAGCTGTTTTTT
.	.	TRBV29-1	TRBJ2-7	CSVVPFSSYEQYF	TGCAGCGTTGTCCCGTTTAGCTCCTACGAGCAGTACTTC
.	.	TRBV7-2	TRBJ1-4	CASSFSDVLFF	TGTGCCAGCAGCTTCTCGGACGTCCTGTTTTTT
.	.	TRBV7-9	TRBJ2-6	CASSSRTGANVLTF	TGTGCCAGCAGCTCGCGGACTGGGGCCAACGTCCTGACTTTC
TRBD2	.	TRBV6-2/TRBV6-3	TRBJ2-3	CASSYSGTSGGTDTQYF	TGTGCCAGCAGTTACTCCGGGACTAGCGGGGGGACAGATACGCAGTATTTT
.	many	TRBV5-1	TRBJ2-3	CASRKSGTDTQYF	TGCGCCAGCAGAAAATCTGGCACAGATACGCAGTATTTT
TRBD1	.	TRBV5-1	TRBJ1-2	CASSLGGQGHYGYTF	TGCGCCAGCAGCTTGGGGGGACAGGGGCACTATGGCTACACCTTC
TRBD1	.	TRBV7-6	TRBJ2-3	CASSFTGGEDTQYF	TGTGCCAGCAGCTTTACAGGGGGCGAGGATACGCAGTATTTT
.	many	TRBV4-1	TRBJ1-2	CASSRPLGGANYGYTF	TGCGCCAGCAGCCGCCCATTAGGAGGGGCGAACTATGGCTACACCTTC